The clone carrying this T cell receptor (beta chain) was picked up a small number of times. What it binds is not known. This record belongs to a study of T cells in Graves' hyperthyroidism and ophthalmopathy. Researchers amplified the TCR beta CDR3 regions from RNA transcripts. First-round RT-PCR targeting the TCR CDR3 was performed with the HTBI primer set. Using its own MiXCR run on the multiplex PCR reads, TCRdb lists one record per CDR3 protein. Here the sample spans more than 650,000 distinct CDR3 sequences, around 15% being singletons. Broader study findings: Most expanded thyroid clonotypes above 0.001 recurred in blood.

The ends were cut back, 4 bases at V and 8 bases at J, with 12 bases in the middle. The CDR3 sequence is 13 residues long. In germline, CDR1 is SGHRS, CDR2 YFSETQ. This receptor was obtained from a woman in her late teens or twenties with Graves' hyperthyroidism. J is TRBJ1-4 and V is TRBV5-1; no clear D gene. Sequencing was done on a sample of blood. The CDR3 spells CASSIDRPEKLFF. CDR3 DNA sequence: TGCGCCAGCAGCATCGACCGGCCCGAAAAACTGTTTTTT. The whole variable domain, remainder taken from reference TRBV5-1 and TRBJ1-4, is KAGVTQTPRYLIKTRGQQVTLSCSPISGHRSVSWYQQTPGQGLQFLFEYFSETQRNKGNFPGRFSGRQFSNSRSEMNVSTLELGDSALYLCASSIDRPEKLFFGSGTQLSVL.